This is a list of T cell receptor beta chains from one sample in a study of blood T cell repertoires in COVID-19. Using immunoSEQ multiplex PCR, the repertoire was profiled, and TCRdb retains in-frame clones only, with some absent. This sample carries over 200,000 clones, 70% to 90% of them seen once, and the ten largest clones take less than 3.5%. The sequenced sample was peripheral blood. Source of these receptors: a man younger than 40 with COVID-19, enrolled during active disease. Both conserved end residues are part of each CDR3. D genes are given only for firm matches. Size is omitted from some rows. Given values are once, few, many or a class for expanded clones.

abundance	v_gene	j_gene	d_gene	CDR3aa	CDR3nt
.	TRBV4-3	TRBJ2-1	TRBD2	CASSQEAPLTAGGYNEQFF	TGCGCCAGCAGCCAAGAGGCTCCCCTAACAGCGGGAGGGTACAATGAGCAGTTCTTC
.	TRBV27	TRBJ2-1	.	CASRQRPSYNEQFF	TGTGCCAGCAGGCAGCGGCCTTCCTACAATGAGCAGTTCTTC
.	TRBV25-1	TRBJ1-2	.	CASSAEGRNYGYTF	TGTGCCAGCAGTGCGGAGGGGCGAAACTATGGCTACACCTTC
.	TRBV7-2	TRBJ1-2	.	CASSLPLAASYGYTF	TGTGCCAGCAGCCTTCCCTTGGCGGCCTCCTATGGCTACACCTTC
.	TRBV4-3	TRBJ2-2	TRBD2	CASSQDGLAVTGELFF	TGCGCCAGCAGCCAAGACGGACTAGCGGTTACCGGGGAGCTGTTTTTT
.	TRBV7-9	TRBJ2-3	.	CASSAPGASSTDTQYF	TGTGCCAGCAGCGCCCCGGGAGCCAGCAGCACAGATACGCAGTATTTT
.	TRBV23-1	TRBJ2-7	.	CASSQEGSSYEQYF	TGCGCCAGCAGTCAGGAAGGGAGCTCCTACGAGCAGTACTTC
.	TRBV27	TRBJ2-2	TRBD2	CASSPWGGGELFF	TGTGCCAGCAGCCCCTGGGGAGGGGGGGAGCTGTTTTTT
.	TRBV18	TRBJ1-6	TRBD1	CASSPGQGSSPLHF	TGTGCCAGCTCACCCGGACAGGGTAGCTCACCCCTCCACTTT
few	TRBV30	TRBJ1-6	TRBD1	CAWRETTGLCARNSPLHF	TGTGCCTGGAGGGAAACGACAGGGCTGTGTGCGAGGAATTCACCCCTCCACTTT
once	TRBV7-2	TRBJ2-3	TRBD2	CASSAVGLAGITDTQYF	TGTGCCAGCAGCGCCGTCGGACTAGCGGGAATCACAGATACGCAGTATTTT
.	TRBV19	TRBJ2-5	TRBD2	CASRGGGQETQYF	TGTGCCAGTAGGGGCGGGGGACAAGAGACCCAGTACTTC
.	TRBV2	TRBJ2-7	TRBD2	CASRVSGGSSYEQYF	TGTGCCAGCAGGGTTAGCGGGGGGTCCTCCTACGAGCAGTACTTC
.	TRBV4-2	TRBJ1-2	.	CASSHADSTNYGYTF	TGTGCCAGCAGCCACGCGGACAGCACCAACTATGGCTACACCTTC
.	TRBV6-5	TRBJ2-1	TRBD2	CASRRLADTYNEQFF	TGTGCCAGCAGGAGACTAGCGGATACCTACAATGAGCAGTTCTTC
.	TRBV5-1	TRBJ1-2	.	CASSFDWVLNGYTF	TGCGCCAGCAGCTTCGACTGGGTGCTGAATGGCTACACCTTC
.	TRBV6-5	TRBJ1-2	TRBD1	CASRWDSLNYGYTF	TGTGCCAGCAGATGGGACAGCCTAAACTATGGCTACACCTTC
once	TRBV29-1	TRBJ1-4	TRBD1	CSVEGLDRGGSGEKLFF	TGCAGCGTTGAAGGCCTGGACAGGGGAGGATCCGGGGAAAAACTGTTTTTT
.	TRBV27	TRBJ2-2	.	CASSFGRGYTGELFF	TGTGCCAGCAGTTTTGGCAGGGGTTACACCGGGGAGCTGTTTTTT
.	TRBV2	TRBJ1-1	TRBD1	CASRDRGKNTEAFF	TGTGCCAGCCGGGACAGGGGAAAAAACACTGAAGCTTTCTTT
.	TRBV18	TRBJ2-3	.	CASSPGLTPSTDTQYF	TGTGCCAGCTCACCAGGACTAACTCCTAGCACAGATACGCAGTATTTT
once	TRBV19	TRBJ2-3	TRBD2	CASSTSLLAGGVTDTQYF	TGTGCCAGTAGTACGTCCTTACTAGCGGGAGGGGTCACAGATACGCAGTATTTT
.	TRBV24-1	TRBJ2-3	.	CATSDLAGADGADTQYF	TGTGCCACCAGTGATCTCGCGGGCGCTGATGGGGCAGATACGCAGTATTTT
.	TRBV6-5	TRBJ1-5	.	CASGQGRGNQPQHF	TGTGCCAGCGGGCAGGGTAGAGGCAATCAGCCCCAGCATTTT
.	TRBV5-4	TRBJ2-7	.	CASSLGLTYEQYF	TGTGCCAGCAGCTTAGGACTCACCTACGAGCAGTACTTC
.	TRBV7-2	TRBJ2-7	.	CASSPRGDSYEQYF	TGTGCCAGCAGCCCCAGAGGCGACTCCTACGAGCAGTACTTC
.	TRBV7-3	TRBJ2-2	TRBD2	CASSPGRGGNTGELFF	TGTGCCAGCAGCCCCGGTCGCGGGGGTAACACCGGGGAGCTGTTTTTT
.	TRBV7-2	TRBJ2-7	.	CASSLEARTGPIYPYEQYF	TGTGCCAGCAGCTTAGAAGCCCGGACTGGCCCGATATACCCCTACGAGCAGTACTTC
.	TRBV10-3	TRBJ2-7	.	CAISERAYEQYF	TGTGCCATCAGTGAGCGCGCCTACGAGCAGTACTTC
.	TRBV6-5	TRBJ2-2	.	CASSSQGYDGELFF	TGTGCCAGCAGTTCCCAGGGGTATGACGGGGAGCTGTTTTTT
.	TRBV3-1/TRBV3-2	TRBJ2-1	.	CASSQDWGLADNEQFF	TGTGCCAGCAGCCAAGATTGGGGGCTAGCGGACAATGAGCAGTTCTTC
once	TRBV19	TRBJ1-1	.	CASSIQPVMNTEAFF	TGTGCCAGTAGTATTCAACCAGTCATGAACACTGAAGCTTTCTTT
.	TRBV27	TRBJ1-1	.	CASSLPQVNTEAFF	TGTGCCAGCAGTTTGCCCCAGGTGAACACTGAAGCTTTCTTT
once	TRBV27	TRBJ2-5	.	CASSVTGVQETQYF	TGTGCCAGCAGTGTGACAGGCGTCCAAGAGACCCAGTACTTC
.	TRBV5-4	TRBJ1-4	.	CASSTRQLEKLFF	TGTGCCAGCAGCACGCGACAGCTGGAAAAACTGTTTTTT
.	TRBV4-3	TRBJ2-1	.	CASSQRGSDNEQFF	TGCGCCAGCAGCCAACGGGGGTCGGACAATGAGCAGTTCTTC